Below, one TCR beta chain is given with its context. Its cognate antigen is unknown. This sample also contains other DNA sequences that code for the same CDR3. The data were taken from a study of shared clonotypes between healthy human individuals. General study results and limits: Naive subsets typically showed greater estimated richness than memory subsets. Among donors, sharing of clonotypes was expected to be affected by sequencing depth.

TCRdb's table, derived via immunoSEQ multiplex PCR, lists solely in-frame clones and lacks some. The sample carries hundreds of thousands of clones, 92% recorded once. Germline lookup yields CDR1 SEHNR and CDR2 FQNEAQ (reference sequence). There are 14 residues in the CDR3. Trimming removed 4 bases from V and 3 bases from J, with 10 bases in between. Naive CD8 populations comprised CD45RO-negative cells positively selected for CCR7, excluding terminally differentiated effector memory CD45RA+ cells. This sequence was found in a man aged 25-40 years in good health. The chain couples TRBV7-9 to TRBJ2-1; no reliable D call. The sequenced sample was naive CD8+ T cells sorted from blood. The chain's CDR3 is CASSSPTGYNEQFF. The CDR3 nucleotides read TGTGCCAGCAGCTCCCCGACGGGCTACAATGAGCAGTTCTTC.